This TCR beta chain is from a study of T cells in Graves' hyperthyroidism and ophthalmopathy. CDR1 is DFQATT and CDR2 is SNEGSKA in the germline V gene (reference sequence). The CDR3 spans 16 residues. Losses at the gene ends were 6 bases for V and 2 bases for J; bases not matched to a gene: 10. A few counts support this clonotype. RNA transcripts yielded amplified TCR beta CDR3 regions. The HTBI primer set drove a first-round RT-PCR of the TCR CDR3. TCRdb itself ran the multiplex PCR reads through MiXCR, one entry per CDR3 protein. The repertoire has 90,000 to 120,000 distinct CDR3 sequences, 16% of them found once; the top ten carry about 45%.

This chain uses TRBV20-1 with TRBJ2-7, with 13 bases identical to TRBD2. This clonotype originated in a woman aged 45-59 years with Graves' hyperthyroidism. The sample consisted of blood. CDR3 amino acids: CSAPGTGTSGAYEQYF. CDR3 DNA sequence: TGCAGTGCCCCCGGGACCGGGACTAGCGGGGCCTACGAGCAGTACTTC.